The clone carrying this T cell receptor (beta chain) was observed at least ten times. Per the germline V gene, CDR1 is MGHRA and CDR2 is YSYEKL. Trimming left V 0 bases short and J 9 bases short, with 9 bases between. There are 13 residues in the CDR3. This entry belongs to a study of T-cell reconstitution after alpha-beta-depleted transplantation in children. During its preparation, the TCRbeta library received unique molecular identifiers. TCRdb reanalysed the PCR reads using MiXCR and keeps one entry per CDR3 protein. The repertoire holds roughly 120,000 distinct CDR3 sequences, with 10% as singletons.

Material: PBMCs from the stem cell graft donor, obtained from the stem cell graft. The sequence was collected from a human donor who donated a stem cell graft to a child with acute lymphoblastic leukemia. The rearrangement links TRBV4-1 to TRBJ2-1, with D possibly being TRBD1 (5 bases). CDR3 coding DNA: TGCGCCAGCAGCCAAGACAGGGCCACTGAGCAGTTCTTC. Protein product: CASSQDRATEQFF.